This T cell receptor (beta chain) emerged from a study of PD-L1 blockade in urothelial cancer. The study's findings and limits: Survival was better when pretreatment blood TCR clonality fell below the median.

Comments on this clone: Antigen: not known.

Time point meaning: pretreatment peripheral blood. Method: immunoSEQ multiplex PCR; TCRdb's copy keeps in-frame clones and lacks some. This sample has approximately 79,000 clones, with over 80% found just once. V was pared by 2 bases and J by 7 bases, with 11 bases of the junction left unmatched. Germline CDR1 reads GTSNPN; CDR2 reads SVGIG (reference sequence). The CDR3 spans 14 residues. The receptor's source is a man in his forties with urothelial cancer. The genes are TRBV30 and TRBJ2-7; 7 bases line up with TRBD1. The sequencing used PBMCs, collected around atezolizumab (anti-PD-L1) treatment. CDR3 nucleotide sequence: TGTGCCTGGAGTAAGTCACAGGGGTTCGGAGAGCAGTACTTC. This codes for CAWSKSQGFGEQYF.